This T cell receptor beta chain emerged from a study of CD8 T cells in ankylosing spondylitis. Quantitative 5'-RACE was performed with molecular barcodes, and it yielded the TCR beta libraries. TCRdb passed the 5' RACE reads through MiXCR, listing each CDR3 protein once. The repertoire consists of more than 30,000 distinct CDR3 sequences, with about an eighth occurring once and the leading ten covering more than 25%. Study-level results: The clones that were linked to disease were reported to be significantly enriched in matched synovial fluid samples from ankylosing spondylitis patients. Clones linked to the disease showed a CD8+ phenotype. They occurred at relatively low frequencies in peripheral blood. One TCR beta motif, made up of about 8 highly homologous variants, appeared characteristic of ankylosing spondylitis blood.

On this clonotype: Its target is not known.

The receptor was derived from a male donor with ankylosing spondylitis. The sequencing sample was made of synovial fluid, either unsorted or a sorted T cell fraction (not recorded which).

This CDR3 is CASSPTVNQPQHF. For the CDR3, the DNA is TGTGCCAGCAGCCCGACGGTCAATCAGCCCCAGCATTTT. The chain has TRBV28 and TRBJ1-5, with unresolved D. V was pared by 6 bases and J by 3 bases, with 9 bases between. CDR1 MDHEN and CDR2 SYDVKM come from the germline V gene. The CDR3 loop spans 13 amino acids. The complete variable domain, with remaining parts taken from reference TRBV28 and TRBJ1-5, reads DVKVTQSSRYLVKRTGEKVFLECVQDMDHENMFWYRQDPGLGLRLIYFSYDVKMKEKGDIPEGYSVSREKKERFSLILESASTNQTSMYLCASSPTVNQPQHFGDGTRLSIL.